This TCR beta chain stems from a study of blood T cell repertoires in COVID-19. About the study: Samples taken during acute and convalescent COVID-19 were collected in the United States, Italy and Spain.

Per the study methods: Counts of nucleated cells, estimated from reference gene primer amplification, were obtained. Here immunoSEQ multiplex PCR was the method, and the copy in TCRdb shows in-frame clones only, minus some. The DNA gave D and trimming, while V, J and clone size come from that table. Of hundreds of thousands of clones in the sample, around nine tenths are singletons; the top ten hold 1.5% to 2%. The ends were cut back, 1 base at V and 8 bases at J, with 9 bases in the middle. The CDR3 totals 14 residues. Germline-derived CDR1 and CDR2 are SEHNR and FQNEAQ (reference sequence). Cohort allocation depended upon clinical history that participants reported.

This chain links TRBV7-9 with TRBJ1-6; D is possibly TRBD1 (5 bases). This TCR was sampled from a woman between 50 and 59 years old who had recovered from COVID-19. Sequencing used PBMCs or T cells enriched from blood (not recorded which). The DNA of the CDR3 is TGTGCCAGCAGCTTAGGATGGGGGGATTCACCCCTCCACTTT. Its translation is CASSLGWGDSPLHF. Drawing the rest from reference TRBV7-9 and TRBJ1-6, the complete variable domain is DTGVSQNPRHKITKRGQNVTFRCDPISEHNRLYWYRQTLGQGPEFLTYFQNEAQLEKSRLLSDRFSAERPKGSFSTLEIQRTEQGDSAMYLCASSLGWGDSPLHFGNGTRLTVT.